This is a list of T cell receptor beta chains from one sample in a study of early T cells in non-severe SARS-CoV-2 infection. TCRdb analysed the 5' RACE reads with MiXCR anew, one entry per CDR3 protein. Among 80,000 to 95,000 distinct CDR3 sequences, around 15% were seen once, and the ten largest hold under 6.5%. The source material was whole blood. The origin of the receptors is an adult who was a healthcare worker with PCR-confirmed SARS-CoV-2 infection or an uninfected control (not recorded which). Both conserved end residues are part of each CDR3. D genes are given only for firm matches. Clone size is not always given. Where it is, it says once, few, many or a class for expanded clones.

V gene	clone size	J gene	D gene	CDR3 DNA	CDR3 protein
TRBV30	-	TRBJ2-6	TRBD1	TGTGCCTGGAGTGAGGGCTACGGACAGGGAGTATCTGGGGCCAACGTCCTGACTTTC	CAWSEGYGQGVSGANVLTF
TRBV28	few	TRBJ2-5	-	TGTGCCAGCAGTTTCGAAAGACAGACCCTACAAGAGACCCAGTACTTC	CASSFERQTLQETQYF
TRBV5-6	-	TRBJ2-2	-	TGTGCCAGCAGCTCTGAAAACACCGGGGAGCTGTTTTTT	CASSSENTGELFF
TRBV2	few	TRBJ2-5	-	TGTGCCAGCAGACAAGGGACTCAAGAGACCCAGTACTTC	CASRQGTQETQYF
TRBV20-1	few	TRBJ2-5	-	TGCAGTGCCTCACCGACAGACCGTTTAGAGACCCAGTACTTC	CSASPTDRLETQYF
TRBV6-1	many	TRBJ2-5	-	TGTGCCAGCACCCCAACCCAAGAGACCCAGTACTTC	CASTPTQETQYF
TRBV3-1	few	TRBJ1-5	-	TGTGCCAGCAGCCAAGTAGGGTCGGCCCAGCCCCAGCATTTT	CASSQVGSAQPQHF
TRBV20-1	-	TRBJ2-1	-	TGCAGTGCTAGTCCCGGAGGGGGTCCGAATGAGCAGTTCTTC	CSASPGGGPNEQFF
TRBV3-1	few	TRBJ1-3	-	TGTGCCAGCAGCCAAGACCGCCACTCTGGAAACACCATATATTTT	CASSQDRHSGNTIYF
TRBV3-1	many	TRBJ1-6	-	TGTGCCAGCAGCCAAGATAGGGGGGACGTGGGGAATTCACCCCTCCACTTT	CASSQDRGDVGNSPLHF
TRBV13	-	TRBJ2-7	TRBD1	TGTGCCAGCAGCCCAGTCGCACAGGGGCTACACTACGAGCAGTACTTC	CASSPVAQGLHYEQYF
TRBV20-1	few	TRBJ1-1	TRBD1	TGCAGTGCTAGAGCCCCCGGGACAGAGAACACTGAAGCTTTCTTT	CSARAPGTENTEAFF
TRBV20-1	many	TRBJ2-5	-	TGCAGTGCTAGAGTACAAGAGACCCAGTACTTC	CSARVQETQYF
TRBV27	few	TRBJ2-3	TRBD1	TGTGCCAGCAGTCGAAACCGTAGGACAGGGGCGGGCACAGATACGCAGTATTTT	CASSRNRRTGAGTDTQYF
TRBV5-1	many	TRBJ2-5	TRBD2	TGCGCCAGCAGCACCCTCCTAGCGGGGGGGCGGCAAGAGACCCAGTACTTC	CASSTLLAGGRQETQYF
TRBV11-2	many	TRBJ2-1	-	TGTGCCAGCAGTTTGCTCCGGGACTTATACAATGAGCAGTTCTTC	CASSLLRDLYNEQFF
TRBV20-1	few	TRBJ1-2	-	TGCAGTGCTAGACGGGGGGCTTATAACTATGGCTACACCTTC	CSARRGAYNYGYTF
TRBV12-3/TRBV12-4	-	TRBJ1-2	-	TGTGCCAGCAGTTTAGCTAGGGGACTGGGCTATGGCTACACCTTC	CASSLARGLGYGYTF
TRBV11-3	many	TRBJ2-3	-	TGTGCCAGCAGCCAAGGAGCAAAGGGAGATACGCAGTATTTT	CASSQGAKGDTQYF
TRBV7-9	many	TRBJ2-3	-	TGTGCCAGCAGCTTACAGGGCGATACGCAGTATTTT	CASSLQGDTQYF
TRBV5-1	-	TRBJ2-7	TRBD1	TGCGCCAGCAGCCAGGGACAGGGGGCTGACGAGCAGTACTTC	CASSQGQGADEQYF
TRBV1	few	TRBJ2-1	-	TGCACCAGCAGCCAAGATAGGAAGCGGGGGCGGAATGAGCAGTTCTTC	CTSSQDRKRGRNEQFF
TRBV6-5	many	TRBJ2-1	-	TGTGCCAGCAGTTACGAAAACCGGTACAATGAGCAGTTCTTC	CASSYENRYNEQFF
TRBV10-2	few	TRBJ2-1	-	TGCGCCAGCAGTGACCCAGGGCGCTCCTACAATGAGCAGTTCTTC	CASSDPGRSYNEQFF
TRBV9	-	TRBJ2-5	-	TGTGCCAACACGGGGACCCAGTACTTC	CANTGTQYF
TRBV20-1	few	TRBJ1-3	-	TGCAGTGCTAGGCCGAGCGGGGGCTCGTACTCTGGAAACACCATATATTTT	CSARPSGGSYSGNTIYF
TRBV7-2	-	TRBJ1-4	TRBD1	TGTGCCAGCACCATCAGGGGGCTGGGGGAAAAACTGTTTTTT	CASTIRGLGEKLFF
TRBV5-4	many	TRBJ2-5	-	TGTGCCAGCAGCTTGACAGGGATCCAAGAGACCCAGTACTTC	CASSLTGIQETQYF
TRBV10-3	few	TRBJ2-1	TRBD2	TGTGCCATCAATTCCGGGACTAGAGGAGAGCAGTTCTTC	CAINSGTRGEQFF
TRBV7-3	-	TRBJ2-7	-	TGTGCCAGCAGCTCATCCGGACAGTCCTACGAGCAGTACTTC	CASSSSGQSYEQYF
TRBV9	-	TRBJ2-3	-	TGTGCCAGCAGCGTAGTAGGTAACACAGATACGCAGTATTTT	CASSVVGNTDTQYF
TRBV6-5	-	TRBJ2-5	TRBD2	TGTGCCAGCAGTTCCGGCTCATCTAGCGGGGGGACAACTAAAGAGACCCAGTACTTC	CASSSGSSSGGTTKETQYF
TRBV9	-	TRBJ2-7	-	TGTGCCAGCAGCGCCCGGGACATCTTCTCCTACGAGCAGTACTTC	CASSARDIFSYEQYF
TRBV2	-	TRBJ2-7	TRBD2	TGTGCCTCCAGTGGTTGGCTAGCGGGGACCGAGCAGTACTTC	CASSGWLAGTEQYF
TRBV9	few	TRBJ1-1	TRBD1	TGTGCCAGCAGCGTAGGCAGGGGGCCGACTGAAGCTTTCTTT	CASSVGRGPTEAFF
TRBV12-3/TRBV12-4	-	TRBJ2-7	-	TGTGCCAGCAGTAGGACACCACCCTACGAGCAGTACTTC	CASSRTPPYEQYF
TRBV6-2/TRBV6-3	-	TRBJ2-7	-	TGTGCCAGCATCCCGTCTAGGTCGGGGAGCTCCTACGAGCAGTACTTC	CASIPSRSGSSYEQYF
TRBV7-7	few	TRBJ2-5	TRBD1	TGTGCTAGCAGCTTTGACAGGGGGCCAATAACAGGGACCCAGTACTTC	CASSFDRGPITGTQYF
TRBV7-6	few	TRBJ2-3	TRBD2	TGTGCCAGCAGCGCTAGCGGGGGGGCGACAGATACGCAGTATTTT	CASSASGGATDTQYF